These 23 T cell receptor beta chains were all obtained from the same sample, sequenced in a study of cytomegalovirus exposure and HLA in healthy donors. 60 Vbeta and 13 Jbeta primers were used in PCR. Profiling relied on immunoSEQ multiplex PCR, and the TCRdb table lists in-frame clones only, not all of them. Altogether about 120,000 clones are present, 60% to 85% being singletons, with the ten largest covering roughly 3%. Sequencing was done on a sample of PBMCs. The receptors derive from a female donor in good health and CMV-seronegative.

V and J are TRBV14 and TRBJ2-7, with D perhaps TRBD1 (6 bases). Per the germline V gene, CDR1 is SGHDN and CDR2 is FVKESK. Trimming took 2 bases from V and 5 from J, leaving 16 bases between them. The CDR3 spans 15 residues. Here the CDR3 reads CASSQTGTSAHEQYF. DNA for the CDR3: TGTGCCAGCAGCCAAACAGGGACATCGGCCCACGAGCAGTACTTC.

The chain employs TRBV15 and TRBJ1-2; 9 nucleotides align to TRBD1. Germline V gene data show CDR1 as LNHNV and CDR2 as YYDKDF (reference sequence). This CDR3 is built from 15 residues. Unmatched junction bases numbered 5, after V lost 0 bases and J lost 6 bases. CDR3 loop: CATSRDGTGMDGYTF. Written as DNA, the CDR3 is TGTGCCACCAGCAGAGATGGGACAGGGATGGATGGCTACACCTTC.

The rearrangement uses TRBV7-8 and TRBJ1-6; a possible D gene is TRBD1 (6 bases). CDR3 length equals 16 residues. The V gene's germline CDR1 is SGHVS and CDR2 FQNEAQ. Trimming removed 1 base from V and 10 bases from J, with 17 bases in between. CDR3 bases: TGTGCCAGCAGCTTAGGGGGAGCGGACAGAAGATCACCCCTCCACTTT. It is translated as CASSLGGADRRSPLHF.

The chain is built from TRBV30 and TRBJ2-4, with TRBD2 as a possible D gene (6 bases). This CDR3 spans 12 amino acids. Germline V gene data show CDR1 as GTSNPN and CDR2 as SVGIG (reference sequence). V was trimmed by 2 bases and J by 8 bases, leaving 10 bases between them. CDR3 residues: CAWSHGGDIQYF. The CDR3 nucleotides read TGTGCCTGGAGTCACGGGGGAGACATTCAGTACTTC.

This clone has only a few counts. The rearrangement uses TRBV5-1 and TRBJ1-2, with 8 bases that match TRBD1. J lost 4 bases, V lost 0 bases, and 5 bases had no gene match. The CDR3 runs to 15 residues. From germline, CDR1 is SGHRS and CDR2 YFSETQ. The CDR3, as DNA: TGCGCCAGCAGCTTGGGGACAGGGTTCGGCTATGGCTACACCTTC. This encodes CASSLGTGFGYGYTF.

The chain carries TRBV19 and TRBJ1-2; no firm D call. The V gene lost 6 bases and the J gene lost 6 bases, with 17 bases spanning the gap. This CDR3 contains 14 residues. CDR1 is LNHDA, CDR2 SQIVND, per germline (reference sequence). The DNA for the CDR3 is TGTGCCAGTAGCTTCAGGTGGAATTGGGATGGCTACACCTTC. Translation gives CASSFRWNWDGYTF.

This rearrangement joins TRBV6-5 to TRBJ2-7; D may be TRBD2 (5 bases). V was trimmed by 2 bases and J by 4 bases, leaving 18 bases between them. The CDR3 sequence is 16 residues long. Germline CDR1 reads MNHEY; CDR2 reads SVGAGI. The CDR3 nucleotides read TGTGCCAGCAGTTACAGGGTCGGGGTTGAGAGGTACGAGCAGTACTTC. It encodes CASSYRVGVERYEQYF.

As regards this clone: Its ends do not fully match the called genes, so a read error is possible. The chain uses TRBV27 and TRBJ1-2, with 8 bases aligning to TRBD1. Germline CDR1 and CDR2: MNHEY and SMNVEV (reference sequence). The CDR3 has 13 residues. CDR3 DNA: TGTGCCAGCAGAGGACAGGGAAACTATGGCTGCACCTTC. It translates to CASRGQGNYGCTF.

The chain joins TRBV5-4 to TRBJ2-5, with D possibly being TRBD1 (6 bases). This CDR3 has 16 amino acids. With 4 bases removed from V and 1 base from J, the gap between germline ends came to 17 bases. Germline lookup yields CDR1 SGHNT and CDR2 YYREEE (reference sequence). CDR3 sequence reads: CASSRELGQPQETQYF. The CDR3 nucleotides read TGTGCCAGCAGCCGAGAATTGGGACAACCCCAAGAGACCCAGTACTTC. Based on the CDR3 plus reference TRBV5-4 and TRBJ2-5, the full variable domain is ETGVTQSPTHLIKTRGQQVTLRCSSQSGHNTVSWYQQALGQGPQFIFQYYREEENGRGNFPPRFSGLQFPNYSSELNVNALELDDSALYLCASSRELGQPQETQYFGPGTRLLVL.

Only one count was recorded for this clone. The chain links TRBV6-5 to TRBJ2-3; possible D gene TRBD1, 6 bases. The germline V gene has CDR1 MNHEY and CDR2 SVGAGI. Trimming stripped 2 bases from V and 4 bases from J, with 10 bases between. CDR3 size: 14 residues. CDR3 nucleotides: TGTGCCAGCAGTTACAGGACAGCGTCAGATACGCAGTATTTT. Its translation is CASSYRTASDTQYF.

For the CDR3, the DNA is TGTGCCTGGAGCCAAGAGGGGGGGTATCTGTATTTT. This codes for CAWSQEGGYLYF. The chain links TRBV30 to TRBJ2-3; the D gene is possibly TRBD2 (7 bases). This CDR3 is 12 amino acids long. Germline CDR1 is GTSNPN and CDR2 is SVGIG (reference sequence). V dropped 3 bases and J dropped 14 bases, with 18 bases sitting between them.

The rearrangement joins TRBV11-2 to TRBJ2-6; D unclear. Germline CDR1 SGHAT, CDR2 FQNNGV. This CDR3 is built from 13 residues. With 5 bases removed from V and 2 bases from J, the gap between germline ends came to 4 bases. CDR3: CASSLPGANVLTF. The CDR3 region has the DNA TGTGCCAGCAGCCTTCCTGGGGCCAACGTCCTGACTTTC.

This clone was counted a single time. This chain joins TRBV9 and TRBJ2-3; 7 bases are shared with TRBD2. Germline CDR1 reads SGDLS; CDR2 reads YYNGEE. The CDR3 runs to 16 residues. With 5 bases clipped from V and 4 bases from J, the junction kept 13 bases outside the gene matches. The CDR3 region is CASRRKSGGGSDTQYF. Written as DNA, the CDR3 is TGTGCCAGCAGAAGAAAATCGGGGGGAGGGTCAGATACGCAGTATTTT.

This clone was counted a single time. This chain uses TRBV18 with TRBJ1-1; the D gene is possibly TRBD1 (5 bases). V was shortened by 2 bases and J by 5 bases, with 15 bases between the two germline ends. The CDR3 totals 15 residues. In germline, CDR1 is KGHSH, CDR2 LQKENI. CDR3 in amino acids: CASSPSSGRWTEAFF. The DNA for the CDR3 is TGTGCCAGCTCACCAAGTTCAGGGCGGTGGACTGAAGCTTTCTTT.

J is TRBJ2-3 and V is TRBV30; 10 bases line up with TRBD1. Trimming at V came to 5 bases and at J to 3 bases, leaving 2 bases not matched to a gene. This CDR3 contains 13 residues. Germline V gene sequence: CDR1 GTSNPN, CDR2 SVGIG (reference sequence). The CDR3 coding sequence is TGTGCCTGGGGACAGGGGGTGACAGATACGCAGTATTTT. Protein product: CAWGQGVTDTQYF. Combining the CDR3 with reference TRBV30 and TRBJ2-3 gives the whole variable domain SQTIHQWPATLVQPVGSPLSLECTVEGTSNPNLYWYRQAAGRGLQLLFYSVGIGQISSEVPQNLSASRPQDRQFILSSKKLLLSDSGFYLCAWGQGVTDTQYFGPGTRLTVL.

This sequence joins TRBV7-9 and TRBJ2-2; TRBD2 matches at 14 bases. Germline CDR1 reads SEHNR; CDR2 reads FQNEAQ (reference sequence). The V segment lost 6 bases and the J segment 6 bases; nucleotides outside the gene matches: 0. This CDR3 has 14 residues. Here the CDR3 reads CASRGLAGAGELFF. The CDR3 DNA is TGTGCCAGCAGGGGACTAGCGGGGGCCGGGGAGCTGTTTTTT.

This chain joins TRBV7-9 and TRBJ2-7, with a possible D match to TRBD2 (5 bases). The CDR3 length is 12 residues. Germline V lookup: CDR1 SEHNR, CDR2 FQNEAQ (reference sequence). The V gene lost 5 bases and the J gene lost 7 bases, with 12 bases spanning the gap. This CDR3 reads CASSRKADEQYF. The DNA of the CDR3 is TGTGCCAGCAGCCGTAAAGCGGATGAGCAGTACTTC.

This clone appeared a single time. The genes are TRBV5-1 and TRBJ2-6, with D maybe TRBD1 (6 bases). The CDR3 contains 16 residues. Germline CDR1 and CDR2: SGHRS and YFSETQ. The V end was cut by 2 bases, the J end by 2 bases, with 11 bases between. CDR3 in DNA: TGCGCCAGCAGCTTTACAGGGCCCCCTGGGGCCAACGTCCTGACTTTC. Its translation: CASSFTGPPGANVLTF.

This chain links TRBV5-1 with TRBJ2-6, with a possible D match to TRBD2 (5 bases). V was shortened by 1 base and J by 4 bases, with 15 bases between the two germline ends. Germline V gene sequence: CDR1 SGHRS, CDR2 YFSETQ. The CDR3 runs to 17 residues. The chain's CDR3 is CASSLSRGLGGANVLTF. The CDR3 DNA follows: TGCGCCAGCAGCTTGTCTCGGGGATTGGGAGGGGCCAACGTCCTGACTTTC.

The genes are TRBV7-8 and TRBJ2-2, with D perhaps matching TRBD1 (6 bases). Germline-derived CDR1 and CDR2 are SGHVS and FQNEAQ. There are 16 residues in the CDR3. The V end was cut by 5 bases, the J end by 5 bases, with 18 bases between. The CDR3 loop is CASSLQQGWGTGELFF. The CDR3, as DNA: TGTGCCAGCAGCCTTCAACAGGGTTGGGGTACCGGGGAGCTGTTTTTT.

The chain is built from TRBV19 and TRBJ2-5; TRBD2 matches at 11 bases. J was trimmed by 5 bases and V by 0 bases; bases with no gene match: 17. The CDR3 has 20 amino acids. Looked up from germline, CDR1 is LNHDA and CDR2 is SQIVND (reference sequence). In nucleotides, the CDR3 is TGTGCCAGTAGTATAGACGAAACCAGCCTACTAGCGGGGGCTGAGGAGACCCAGTACTTC. Translated: CASSIDETSLLAGAEETQYF.

The chain couples TRBV5-6 to TRBJ2-5; TRBD2 matches 10 bases. Germline V gene data show CDR1 as SGHDT and CDR2 as YYEEEE. CDR3 length equals 15 residues. The V gene end was trimmed by 4 bases and the J gene end by 5 bases; junction bases not matched to a gene: 8. CDR3 region: CASSDFLAGVETQYF. CDR3 DNA: TGTGCCAGCAGCGATTTCCTAGCGGGGGTGGAGACCCAGTACTTC.

This clone was detected a few times. Here the CDR3 DNA reads TGCGCCAGCAGTGACAGGTCTGGGGCCAACGTCCTGACTTTC. Encoded protein: CASSDRSGANVLTF. This chain uses TRBV5-1 with TRBJ2-6; D perhaps matches TRBD1 (6 bases). The V gene lost 5 bases and the J gene lost 1 base, with 7 bases spanning the gap. The CDR3 has 14 residues. CDR1 and CDR2 from the germline V gene are SGHRS and YFSETQ.